This TCR beta chain is from a study of cytomegalovirus exposure and HLA in healthy donors. The donors comprised healthy bone marrow donors. This clone occurred once. Its target is not known. The study, taken as a whole, reports: Judged likely to be a sequencing artifact was a cluster of highly shared sequence variants.

It was with 60 Vbeta and 13 Jbeta primers that the PCR ran. Data came from immunoSEQ multiplex PCR; TCRdb stores just in-frame clones and leaves some out. The sample includes over 75,000 clones, around four fifths of them seen just once. Sequenced sample: PBMCs. The TCR comes from a man aged 50 to 59 in good health and CMV-seropositive.

For the CDR3, the DNA is TGTGCCAGTAGTATCTCGGGACAATACAATGAGCAGTTCTTC. Its translation: CASSISGQYNEQFF. The chain uses TRBV19 and TRBJ2-1; D may be TRBD1 (6 bases). Trimming stripped 3 bases from V and 4 bases from J, with 10 bases between. Germline lookup yields CDR1 LNHDA and CDR2 SQIVND (reference sequence). The CDR3 is made up of 14 amino acids.